This T cell receptor (beta chain) was identified during a study of blood T cell repertoires in COVID-19. Libraries were prepared by immunoSEQ multiplex PCR; TCRdb keeps only in-frame clonotypes and omits some of them. This table has approximately 190,000 clones, 80% appearing once. Germline V gives CDR1 SGDLS, CDR2 YYNGEE. The V gene lost 5 bases and the J gene lost 6 bases, with 20 bases spanning the gap. There are 16 residues in the CDR3. Specimen: peripheral blood. The chain uses TRBV9 and TRBJ2-2, with D possibly matching TRBD1 (5 bases). The clonotype originates from a man aged 60 to 75 with acute or convalescent COVID-19. This CDR3 reads CASRDNRQQVSGELFF. In DNA form, the CDR3 reads TGTGCCAGCAGAGATAATAGACAGCAAGTCTCCGGGGAGCTGTTTTTT.